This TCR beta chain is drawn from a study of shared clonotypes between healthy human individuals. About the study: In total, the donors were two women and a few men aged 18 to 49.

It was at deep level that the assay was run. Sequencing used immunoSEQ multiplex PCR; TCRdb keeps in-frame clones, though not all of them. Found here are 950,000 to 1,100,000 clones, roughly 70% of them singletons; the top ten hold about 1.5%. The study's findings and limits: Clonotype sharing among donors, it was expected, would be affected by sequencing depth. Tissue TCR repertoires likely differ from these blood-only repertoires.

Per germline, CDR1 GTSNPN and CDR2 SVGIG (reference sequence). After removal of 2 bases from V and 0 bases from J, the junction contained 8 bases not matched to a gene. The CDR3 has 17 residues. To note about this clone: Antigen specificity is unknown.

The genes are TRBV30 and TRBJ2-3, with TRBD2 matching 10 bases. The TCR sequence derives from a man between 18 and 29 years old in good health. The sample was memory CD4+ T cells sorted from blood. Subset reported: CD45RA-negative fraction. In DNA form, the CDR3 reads TGTGCCTGGAGTACCCCAAGGACTAGCGGTAGCACAGATACGCAGTATTTT. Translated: CAWSTPRTSGSTDTQYF.